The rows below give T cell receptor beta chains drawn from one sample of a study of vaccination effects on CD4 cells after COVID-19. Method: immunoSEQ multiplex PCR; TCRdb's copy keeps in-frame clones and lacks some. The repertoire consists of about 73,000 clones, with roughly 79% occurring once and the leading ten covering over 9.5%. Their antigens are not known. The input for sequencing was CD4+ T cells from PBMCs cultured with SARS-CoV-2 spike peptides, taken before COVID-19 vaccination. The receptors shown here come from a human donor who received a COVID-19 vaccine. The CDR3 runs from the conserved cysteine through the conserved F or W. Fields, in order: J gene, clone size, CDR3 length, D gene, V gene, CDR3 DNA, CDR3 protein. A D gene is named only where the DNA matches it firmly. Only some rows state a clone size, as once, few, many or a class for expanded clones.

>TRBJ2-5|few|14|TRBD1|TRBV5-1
TGCGCCAGCAGCCCAGGACAGGGCATAGAGACCCAGTACTTC
CASSPGQGIETQYF
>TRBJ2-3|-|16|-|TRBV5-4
TGTGCCAGCAGCTTGGCCGGGACACTCGCCACAGATACGCAGTATTTT
CASSLAGTLATDTQYF
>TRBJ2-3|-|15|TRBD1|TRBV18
TGTGCCAGCTCAACCCGGACAGGGGAGACAGATACGCAGTATTTT
CASSTRTGETDTQYF
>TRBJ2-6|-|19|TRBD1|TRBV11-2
TGTGCCAGCAGCCCACGAGGGGCGGGACAGGGTTCTGGGGCCAACGTCCTGACTTTC
CASSPRGAGQGSGANVLTF
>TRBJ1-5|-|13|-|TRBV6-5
TGTGCCAGCAGTTACTCAAAGGAGCAGCCCCAGCATTTT
CASSYSKEQPQHF
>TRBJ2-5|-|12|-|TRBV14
TGTGCCAGCAGCCACCAGAGGGAGACCCAGTACTTC
CASSHQRETQYF
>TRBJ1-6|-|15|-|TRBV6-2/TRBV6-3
TGTGCCAGCAGGCCTGGGGGCTCCTATAATTCACCCCTCCACTTT
CASRPGGSYNSPLHF
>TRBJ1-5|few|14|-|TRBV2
TGTGCCAGCACCGGTATGGGGTTCAGTCAGCCCCAGCATTTT
CASTGMGFSQPQHF
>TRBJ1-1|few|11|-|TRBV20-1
TGCAGTGCTCAGGGGAACACTGAAGCTTTCTTT
CSAQGNTEAFF
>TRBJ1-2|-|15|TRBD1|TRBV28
TGTGCCAGCAGTTCCGCGGGACAGGGGGGGACAGGCTACACCTTC
CASSSAGQGGTGYTF
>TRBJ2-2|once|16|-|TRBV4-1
TGCGCCAGCAGTAAACCAGGGATACTAAACACCGGGGAGCTGTTTTTT
CASSKPGILNTGELFF
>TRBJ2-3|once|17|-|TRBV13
TGTGCCAGCAGCTCCACGTCGGCAGCCACTAGCACAGATACGCAGTATTTT
CASSSTSAATSTDTQYF
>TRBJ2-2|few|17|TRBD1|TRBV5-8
TGTGCCAGCAGCAGATGGACAGGGGGCAGGAACACCGGGGAGCTGTTTTTT
CASSRWTGGRNTGELFF
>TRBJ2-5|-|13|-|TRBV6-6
TGTGCCAGCAGTTACTCGGCTGGGGCGGCCCAGTACTTC
CASSYSAGAAQYF
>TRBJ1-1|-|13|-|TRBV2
TGTGCCAGCGAAAGGGGTGTGAACACTGAAGCTTTCTTT
CASERGVNTEAFF
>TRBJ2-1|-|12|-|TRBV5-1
TGCGCCAGCAGACAGGGATGGAATGAGCAGTTCTTC
CASRQGWNEQFF
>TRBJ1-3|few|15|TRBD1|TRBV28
TGTGCCAGCAGTGCAGACAGGGGAGCGGGAAACACCATATATTTT
CASSADRGAGNTIYF
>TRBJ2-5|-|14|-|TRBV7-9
TGTGCCTCTCATCCGGGGCGCTCGGCAGAGACCCAGTACTTC
CASHPGRSAETQYF
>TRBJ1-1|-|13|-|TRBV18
TGTGCCAGCTCACGGACGGACAACACTGAAGCTTTCTTT
CASSRTDNTEAFF
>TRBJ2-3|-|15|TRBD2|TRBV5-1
TGCGCCAGCAGCTTGCGGCGGGGGGCCGGCGATACGCAGTATTTT
CASSLRRGAGDTQYF
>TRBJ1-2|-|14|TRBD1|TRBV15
TGTGCCACCAGCAGATCGAATCTGGGACAGCGCTACACCTTC
CATSRSNLGQRYTF
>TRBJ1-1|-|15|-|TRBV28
TGTGCCAGCAGTTTATCTGGCACAGGGTACCCTGAAGCTTTCTTT
CASSLSGTGYPEAFF
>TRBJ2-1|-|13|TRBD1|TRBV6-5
TGTGCCAGCGGACAGGTGGGTTCCAATGAGCAGTTCTTC
CASGQVGSNEQFF
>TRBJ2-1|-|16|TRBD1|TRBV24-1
TGTGCCACCAGTGACCCGACAGGGGGCTTGCACAATGAGCAGTTCTTC
CATSDPTGGLHNEQFF
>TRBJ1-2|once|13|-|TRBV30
TGTGCCTGGAGGAGAACAGGGAACTATGGCTACACCTTC
CAWRRTGNYGYTF
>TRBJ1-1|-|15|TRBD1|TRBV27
TGTGCCAGCAAAGAGGGACAGGGGGTAATCACTGAAGCTTTCTTT
CASKEGQGVITEAFF
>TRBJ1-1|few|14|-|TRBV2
TGTGCCAGCAGTGAATTCAGGGTTAACACTGAAGCTTTCTTT
CASSEFRVNTEAFF
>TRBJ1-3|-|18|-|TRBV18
TGTGCCAGCTCACCATACTTATCCGTCCGGGAATCTGGAAACACCATATATTTT
CASSPYLSVRESGNTIYF
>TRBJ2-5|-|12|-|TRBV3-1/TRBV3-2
TGTGCCAGCAGCCAGGGGTGGAAGACCCAGTACTTC
CASSQGWKTQYF
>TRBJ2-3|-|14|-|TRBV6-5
TGTGCCAGCATCCCGGGGAGGAGCACAGATACGCAGTATTTT
CASIPGRSTDTQYF
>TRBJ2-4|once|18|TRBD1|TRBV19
TGTGCCAGTAGTCCCTCCCTCGGGACAGCAGTAGCCAAAAACATTCAGTACTTC
CASSPSLGTAVAKNIQYF
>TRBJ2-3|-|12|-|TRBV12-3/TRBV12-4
TGTGCCACGGGGCGGAGAACAGATACGCAGTATTTT
CATGRRTDTQYF
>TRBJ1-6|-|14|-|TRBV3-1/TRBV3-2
TGTGCCAGCAGCCAAGTGGGGATCAGGTCACCCCTCCACTTT
CASSQVGIRSPLHF
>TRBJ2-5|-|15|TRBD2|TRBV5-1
TGCGCCAGCAGTTCTAGCGGGGGGGTACAAGAGACCCAGTACTTC
CASSSSGGVQETQYF
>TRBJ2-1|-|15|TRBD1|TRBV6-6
TGTGCCAGCAGGATGCCGGGACAGGGATACAATGAGCAGTTCTTC
CASRMPGQGYNEQFF
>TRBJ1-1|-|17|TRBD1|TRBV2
TGTGCCAGCAGTGAAGCGCTTAGGGACAGGAGGAACACTGAAGCTTTCTTT
CASSEALRDRRNTEAFF
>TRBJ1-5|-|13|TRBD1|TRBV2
TGTGCCAGCAGTGGGACAGGGCCTCAGCCCCAGCATTTT
CASSGTGPQPQHF
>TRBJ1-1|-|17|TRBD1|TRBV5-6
TGTGCCAGCAGCTACGCTTACCCGGGACAGGGTACCACTGAAGCTTTCTTT
CASSYAYPGQGTTEAFF
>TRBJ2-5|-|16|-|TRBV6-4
TGTGCCAGCAGTGACTCGTACCAGGTTCTGTGGGAGACCCAGTACTTC
CASSDSYQVLWETQYF
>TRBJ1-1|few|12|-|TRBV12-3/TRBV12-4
TGTGCCAGCAGTTCCGGGACATATGAAGCTTTCTTT
CASSSGTYEAFF
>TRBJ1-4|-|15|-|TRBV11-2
TGTGCCAGCAGCTTAGTGGGGGCCACTAATGAAAAACTGTTTTTT
CASSLVGATNEKLFF
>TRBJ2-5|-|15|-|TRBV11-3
TGTGCCAGCAGCACCCGCCCGCTAGCCGGGGAGACCCAGTACTTC
CASSTRPLAGETQYF
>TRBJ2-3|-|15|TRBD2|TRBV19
TGTGCCAGTAGTAGGGGAGCGGGGGGAGCAGATACGCAGTATTTT
CASSRGAGGADTQYF
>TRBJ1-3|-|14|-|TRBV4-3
TGCGCCAGCAGCCAAGAGTTAACGGGAAACACCATATATTTT
CASSQELTGNTIYF
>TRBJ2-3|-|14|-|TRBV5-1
TGCGCCAGCAGCTTGGCGCAGAGCACAGATACGCAGTATTTT
CASSLAQSTDTQYF
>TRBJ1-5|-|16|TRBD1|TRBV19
TGTGCCAGTAGTACGACCGGGACAGGGGGGAATCAGCCCCAGCATTTT
CASSTTGTGGNQPQHF
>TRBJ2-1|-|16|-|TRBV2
TGTGCCAGCATTACTTCCGGACGCCCGGGCGACAATGAGCAGTTCTTC
CASITSGRPGDNEQFF